The next 20 T cell receptor beta chains were all read from a single sample in a study of human T cells and chemical hapten exposure. TCRdb reprocessed the RACE reads via MiXCR and lists one record per CDR3 protein. The data contain some 81,000 distinct CDR3 sequences, approximately 10% of them singletons. As to time point: patch test 2, 6 weeks after DPC sensitization. The treatment denotes: therapeutic diphenylcyclopropenone sensitization with weekly scalp DPC. The input for sequencing was whole blood, taken in connection with sensitization to the hapten diphenylcyclopropenone (DPC). These receptors all stem from a young man with alopecia areata. Some clones in this sample may be carry-over from other donors' samples.

Regarding this clonotype: This may stem from a read error, because a much larger clone lies one nucleotide away. The gene calls are TRBV6-6 and TRBJ2-5, with D perhaps TRBD1 (5 bases). The CDR3 totals 15 residues. Per the germline V gene, CDR1 is MNHNY and CDR2 is SVGAGI (reference sequence). The CDR3 region has the DNA TGTGCCAGCTGTTACAAGACAGTGGTGCAAGAGACCCAGTACTTC. Residues: CASCYKTVVQETQYF.

This clonotype has only a few counts. This chain uses TRBV20-1 with TRBJ2-1; D might be TRBD1 or TRBD2, each matching 6 bases. The CDR3 totals 15 residues. Germline V gives CDR1 DFQATT, CDR2 SNEGSKA (reference sequence). Trimming stripped 0 bases from V and 11 bases from J, with 20 bases between. The CDR3 sequence is CSARDWRDQQGQQFF. The CDR3 region has the DNA TGCAGTGCTAGAGATTGGAGGGATCAACAGGGCCAGCAGTTCTTC.

The chain combines TRBV18 with TRBJ1-6; weak D call: TRBD1 (6 bases). The CDR3 runs to 15 residues. The germline CDR1 and CDR2 sequences are KGHSH and LQKENI. V lost 4 bases and J 6 bases, leaving 13 bases between the germline ends. In DNA, the CDR3 is TGTGCCAGCTCACTAGACAGGTTTCGTAATTCACCCCTCCACTTT. It is translated as CASSLDRFRNSPLHF.

The chain combines TRBV7-3 with TRBJ1-2, with 7 bases lining up with TRBD1. The CDR3 runs to 18 residues. J lost 1 base, V lost 2 bases, and 13 bases had no gene match. The germline V gene has CDR1 SGHTA and CDR2 FQGTGA. CDR3 region: CASSLDVWWSGGNYGYTF. As DNA, the CDR3 is TGTGCCAGCAGCTTAGACGTTTGGTGGTCAGGGGGTAACTATGGCTACACCTTC.

With respect to this clonotype: The junction shows a germline mismatch at one end, possibly a read error. This rearrangement joins TRBV29-1 to TRBJ2-3; TRBD1 matches at 8 bases. This CDR3 is 15 amino acids long. Germline CDR1 SQVTM, CDR2 ANQGSEA. Here the CDR3 DNA reads TGCAGCGTGGCCAGAACAGGGGGGAGCAAAGATACGCAGTATTTT. As protein: CSVARTGGSKDTQYF.

This clonotype was observed many times. The gene calls are TRBV2 and TRBJ2-3; D possibly corresponds to TRBD2 (6 bases). The CDR3 consists of 14 residues. Trimming took off 5 bases at V and 3 bases at J, with 12 bases between the two ends. The germline V gene encodes CDR1 SNHLY and CDR2 FYNNEI. CDR3 residues: CASSITRGTDTQYF. In nucleotides, the CDR3 is TGTGCCAGCAGTATAACCCGGGGGACAGATACGCAGTATTTT.

This clonotype was detected many times. The rearrangement uses TRBV6-4 and TRBJ1-1, with a possible D match to TRBD1 (5 bases). V was shortened by 0 bases and J by 1 base, with 6 bases between the two germline ends. Germline CDR1 MRHNA, CDR2 SNTAGT. CDR3 size: 14 residues. CDR3 residues: CASSDSGENTEAFF. As DNA, the CDR3 is TGTGCCAGCAGTGACTCGGGGGAGAACACTGAAGCTTTCTTT.

This clonotype was counted ten times or more. This rearrangement joins TRBV29-1 to TRBJ2-3, with D perhaps TRBD2 (5 bases). Trimming cost V 1 base and J 1 base, with 12 bases left between them. This CDR3 has 15 amino acids. CDR1 is SQVTM and CDR2 is ANQGSEA in the germline V gene. The CDR3 spells CSVEGQRLRTDTQYF. In DNA form, the CDR3 reads TGCAGCGTTGAAGGTCAGCGACTACGCACAGATACGCAGTATTTT.

This clonotype was counted a few times. This CDR3 reads CASRDLAGGSNEQFF. The CDR3 coding sequence is TGTGCCAGCAGGGATCTAGCGGGGGGTTCCAATGAGCAGTTCTTC. The V gene is TRBV12-3 or TRBV12-4, the J gene TRBJ2-1; 11 nucleotides line up with TRBD2. This CDR3 has 15 amino acids. The trim removed 6 bases at V and 6 bases at J, leaving 7 bases unmatched.

V gene TRBV7-3 combines with J gene TRBJ2-3, with 7 bases lining up with TRBD1. CDR3 length: 14 residues. The ends lost 0 bases at V and 4 bases at J; junction bases unmatched: 1. The germline V gene encodes CDR1 SGHTA and CDR2 FQGTGA. The CDR3 protein is CASSLTDRPDTQYF. The CDR3 coding sequence is TGTGCCAGCAGCTTAACGGACAGGCCAGATACGCAGTATTTT. The entire variable domain, with the rest obtained from reference TRBV7-3 and TRBJ2-3, is as follows: GAGVSQTPSNKVTEKGKYVELRCDPISGHTALYWYRQSLGQGPEFLIYFQGTGAADDSGLPNDRFFAVRPEGSVSTLKIQRTERGDSAVYLCASSLTDRPDTQYFGPGTRLTVL.

The chain couples TRBV29-1 to TRBJ2-5, with D uncertain. The V and J ends lost 5 bases and 3 bases respectively, with 7 bases between them. Germline V gene sequence: CDR1 SQVTM, CDR2 ANQGSEA. This CDR3 is built from 11 residues. CDR3 bases: TGCAGCGTTCCGAGAAAAGAGACCCAGTACTTC. Translated: CSVPRKETQYF.

V and J are TRBV6-1 and TRBJ2-7; D tentatively fits TRBD1 or TRBD2 (6 bases each). The CDR3 runs to 13 residues. V lost 6 bases and J lost 2, with 11 bases in between. Germline V gene data show CDR1 as MNHNS and CDR2 as SASEGT. CDR3 region: CASSKEGAYEQYF. For the CDR3, the DNA is TGTGCCAGCAGCAAGGAGGGGGCCTACGAGCAGTACTTC.

This clonotype was detected ten times or more. This chain joins TRBV28 and TRBJ1-2, with D perhaps matching TRBD1 (5 bases). The V gene lost 3 bases and the J gene lost 7 bases, with 18 bases spanning the gap. This CDR3 has 15 amino acids. Germline-derived CDR1 and CDR2 are MDHEN and SYDVKM. For the CDR3, the DNA is TGTGCCAGCAGTTTGAGAATTGCGGGGCAGGTTGGCTACACCTTC. Its protein is CASSLRIAGQVGYTF.

This clonotype turned up a few times. The chain carries TRBV29-1 and TRBJ1-3; no reliable D call. The germline V gene has CDR1 SQVTM and CDR2 ANQGSEA. Deletions cut 5 bases from V and 2 bases from J, with 10 bases between. The CDR3 loop spans 13 amino acids. The CDR3 DNA reads as TGCAGCGTTCGTGAACTTGCTGGAAACACCATATATTTT. Amino acids: CSVRELAGNTIYF.

This clonotype was detected many times. The V call is TRBV20-1, the J call TRBJ2-7; D gene uncertain. The V gene's germline CDR1 is DFQATT and CDR2 SNEGSKA (reference sequence). The length of the CDR3 is 13 residues. V lost 7 bases and J 2 bases, leaving 15 bases between the germline ends. The DNA for the CDR3 is TGCAGTGTTTCAAGGACGGATACCTACGAGCAGTACTTC. It codes for CSVSRTDTYEQYF.

This rearrangement joins TRBV27 to TRBJ1-2; D remains unclear. Germline lookup yields CDR1 MNHEY and CDR2 SMNVEV (reference sequence). The CDR3 consists of 14 residues. V gave up 3 bases and J gave up 8 bases, with 16 bases separating them. In DNA, the CDR3 is TGTGCCAGCAGTTTGTTGAGGGCCCCTTTGGGCTACACCTTC. It yields the protein CASSLLRAPLGYTF.

This clonotype was recorded a few times. This chain connects TRBV7-9 to TRBJ2-1; D may be TRBD1 or TRBD2 (5 bases each). CDR1 is SEHNR and CDR2 is FQNEAQ in the germline V gene (reference sequence). The CDR3 consists of 16 residues. Trimming removed 6 bases from V and 1 base from J, with 16 bases in between. The CDR3 DNA follows: TGTGCCAGCAGACAATGGGGGAGCGGTTCCTACAATGAGCAGTTCTTC. Residues: CASRQWGSGSYNEQFF.

The chain couples TRBV5-4 to TRBJ1-2, with 9 bases aligning to TRBD1. Germline trimming cut 4 bases from V and 6 bases from J; bases unmatched to any gene: 13. This CDR3 has 16 amino acids. Germline CDR1 SGHNT, CDR2 YYREEE (reference sequence). The CDR3 DNA sequence: TGTGCCAGCAGCCCTACTAGGGACAGGGTTCGGGATGGCTACACCTTC. It is translated as CASSPTRDRVRDGYTF.

This clonotype was recorded a few times. The chain recombines TRBV12-2 with TRBJ1-1. TRBV12-2 is tagged as a pseudogene. There are 15 residues in the CDR3. CDR3 residues: CASRLVQCMNTEAFF. The CDR3 coding sequence is TGTGCAAGTCGCTTAGTGCAGTGCATGAACACTGAAGCTTTCTTT.

The rearrangement uses TRBV15 and TRBJ1-4; a weak D match, TRBD1 (6 bases). The CDR3 consists of 19 residues. In germline, CDR1 is LNHNV, CDR2 YYDKDF (reference sequence). Trimming left V 5 bases short and J 0 bases short, with 22 bases between. The CDR3 coding sequence is TGTGCCACCAGCTCCGGGACAAGGGACGGGTACGCAACTAATGAAAAACTGTTTTTT. Translating it yields CATSSGTRDGYATNEKLFF.